Sequencing of this T cell receptor (beta chain) was carried out in a study of breast tumors, draining lymph nodes, adjacent tissues. The table lists this clonotype with many counts. TCRdb reanalysed the multiplex PCR reads using MiXCR and keeps one entry per CDR3 protein. Counted here are tens of thousands of distinct CDR3 sequences, roughly 60% occurring once; the ten biggest clones make up around 15%. The V gene end was trimmed by 7 bases and the J gene end by 9 bases; junction bases not matched to a gene: 4. The germline V gene has CDR1 SQVTM and CDR2 ANQGSEA. The CDR3 totals 11 residues. The sequenced sample was breast tumor tissue. The chain combines TRBV29-1 with TRBJ2-1, with 9 bases aligning to TRBD1. This clonotype was sampled from a female donor with breast cancer. Some clones in this sample may be carry-over from other donors' samples. The CDR3 nucleotides are TGCAGCGCCAAGGACAGGGGTGAGCAGTTCTTC. Translating gives CSAKDRGEQFF.